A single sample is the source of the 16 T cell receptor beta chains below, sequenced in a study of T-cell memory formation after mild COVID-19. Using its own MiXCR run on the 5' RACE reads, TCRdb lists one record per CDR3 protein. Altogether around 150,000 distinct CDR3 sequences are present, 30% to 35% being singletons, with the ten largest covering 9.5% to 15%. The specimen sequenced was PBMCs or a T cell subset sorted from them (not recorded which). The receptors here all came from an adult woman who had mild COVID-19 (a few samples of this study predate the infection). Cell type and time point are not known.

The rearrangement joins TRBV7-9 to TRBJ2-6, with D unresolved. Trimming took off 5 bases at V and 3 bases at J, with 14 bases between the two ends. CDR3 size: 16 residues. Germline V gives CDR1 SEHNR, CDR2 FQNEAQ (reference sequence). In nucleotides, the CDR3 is TGTGCCAGCAGCCACCCGGGTGGGGTTGGGGCCAACGTCCTGACTTTC. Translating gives CASSHPGGVGANVLTF.

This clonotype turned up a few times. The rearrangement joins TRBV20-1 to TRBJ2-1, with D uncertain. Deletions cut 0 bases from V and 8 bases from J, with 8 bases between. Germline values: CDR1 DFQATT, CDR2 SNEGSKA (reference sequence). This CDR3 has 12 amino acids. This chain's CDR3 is CSAREKSYEQFF. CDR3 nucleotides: TGCAGTGCTAGAGAAAAGTCGTATGAGCAGTTCTTC.

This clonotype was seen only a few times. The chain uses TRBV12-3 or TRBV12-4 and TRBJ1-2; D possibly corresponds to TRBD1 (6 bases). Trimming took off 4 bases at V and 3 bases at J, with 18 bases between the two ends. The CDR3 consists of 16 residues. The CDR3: CASSSSDRPPHYGYTF. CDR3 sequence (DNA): TGTGCCAGCAGTTCATCCGACAGGCCACCCCACTATGGCTACACCTTC.

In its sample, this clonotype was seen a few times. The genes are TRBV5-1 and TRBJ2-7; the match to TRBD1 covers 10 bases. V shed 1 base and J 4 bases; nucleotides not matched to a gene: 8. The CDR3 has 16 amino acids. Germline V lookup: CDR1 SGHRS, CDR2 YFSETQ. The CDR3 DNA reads TGCGCCAGCAGCTTGAACCGGGACAGGGGTTTTTACGAGCAGTACTTC. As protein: CASSLNRDRGFYEQYF.

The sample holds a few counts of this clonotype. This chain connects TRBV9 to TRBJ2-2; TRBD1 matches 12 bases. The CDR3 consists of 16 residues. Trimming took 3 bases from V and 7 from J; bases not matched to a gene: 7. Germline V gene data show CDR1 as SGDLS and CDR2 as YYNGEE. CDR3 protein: CASSAPGTGGIGELFF. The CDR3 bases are TGTGCCAGCAGCGCACCCGGGACAGGGGGCATCGGGGAGCTGTTTTTT. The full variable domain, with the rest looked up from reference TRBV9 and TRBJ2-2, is DSGVTQTPKHLITATGQRVTLRCSPRSGDLSVYWYQQSLDQGLQFLIQYYNGEERAKGNILERFSAQQFPDLHSELNLSSLELGDSALYFCASSAPGTGGIGELFFGEGSRLTVL.

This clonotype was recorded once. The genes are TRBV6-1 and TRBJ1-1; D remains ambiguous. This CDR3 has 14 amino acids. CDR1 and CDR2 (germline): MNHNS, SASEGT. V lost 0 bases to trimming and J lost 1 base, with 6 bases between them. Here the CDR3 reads CASSEAPGNTEAFF. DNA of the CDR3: TGTGCCAGCAGTGAAGCGCCGGGGAACACTGAAGCTTTCTTT.

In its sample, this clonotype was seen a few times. CDR3 loop: CASSARTGEGTDTQYF. The CDR3 DNA sequence: TGTGCCAGCAGCGCCAGAACAGGGGAGGGCACAGATACGCAGTATTTT. This chain links TRBV9 with TRBJ2-3; D is perhaps TRBD1 (7 bases). V shed 3 bases and J shed 1 base, with 15 bases lying between them. This CDR3 is 16 amino acids long. Per the germline V gene, CDR1 is SGDLS and CDR2 is YYNGEE.

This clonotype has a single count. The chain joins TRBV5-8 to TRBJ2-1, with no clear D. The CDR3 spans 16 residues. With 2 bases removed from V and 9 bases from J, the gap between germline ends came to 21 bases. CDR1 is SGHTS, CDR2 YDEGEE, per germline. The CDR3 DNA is TGTGCCAGCAGCTTCTCAGAAGCTTGGTCGGCAATTGAGCAGTTCTTC. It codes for CASSFSEAWSAIEQFF. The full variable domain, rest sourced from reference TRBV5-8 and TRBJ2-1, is EAGVTQSPTHLIKTRGQQATLRCSPISGHTSVYWYQQALGLGLQFLLWYDEGEERNRGNFPPRFSGRQFPNYSSELNVNALELEDSALYLCASSFSEAWSAIEQFFGPGTRLTVL.

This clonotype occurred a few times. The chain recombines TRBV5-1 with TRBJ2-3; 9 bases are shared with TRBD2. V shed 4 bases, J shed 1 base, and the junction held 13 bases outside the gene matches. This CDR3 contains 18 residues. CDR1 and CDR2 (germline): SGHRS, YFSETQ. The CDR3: CASSIGVAGEYGTDTQYF. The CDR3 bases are TGCGCCAGCAGCATCGGGGTAGCGGGAGAATACGGCACAGATACGCAGTATTTT.

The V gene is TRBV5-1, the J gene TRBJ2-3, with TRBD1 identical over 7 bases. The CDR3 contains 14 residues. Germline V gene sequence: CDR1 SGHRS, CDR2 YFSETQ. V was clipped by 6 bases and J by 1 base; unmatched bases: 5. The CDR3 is CASTIGQGTDTQYF. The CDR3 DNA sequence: TGCGCCAGCACCATAGGACAGGGCACAGATACGCAGTATTTT.

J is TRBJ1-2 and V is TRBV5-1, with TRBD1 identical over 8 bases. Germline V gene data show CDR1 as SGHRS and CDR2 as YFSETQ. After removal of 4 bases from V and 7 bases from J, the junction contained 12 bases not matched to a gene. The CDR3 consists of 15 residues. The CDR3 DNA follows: TGCGCCAGCAGCACCCCCGGACAGGGCAAGGTTGGCTACACCTTC. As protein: CASSTPGQGKVGYTF.

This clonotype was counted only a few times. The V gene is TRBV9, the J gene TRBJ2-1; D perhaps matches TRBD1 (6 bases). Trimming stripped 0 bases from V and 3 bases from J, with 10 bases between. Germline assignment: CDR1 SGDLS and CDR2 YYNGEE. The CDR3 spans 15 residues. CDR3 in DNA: TGTGCCAGCAGCGTAGAGGGGGTTGGCTACAATGAGCAGTTCTTC. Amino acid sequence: CASSVEGVGYNEQFF. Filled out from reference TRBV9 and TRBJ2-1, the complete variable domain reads DSGVTQTPKHLITATGQRVTLRCSPRSGDLSVYWYQQSLDQGLQFLIQYYNGEERAKGNILERFSAQQFPDLHSELNLSSLELGDSALYFCASSVEGVGYNEQFFGPGTRLTVL.

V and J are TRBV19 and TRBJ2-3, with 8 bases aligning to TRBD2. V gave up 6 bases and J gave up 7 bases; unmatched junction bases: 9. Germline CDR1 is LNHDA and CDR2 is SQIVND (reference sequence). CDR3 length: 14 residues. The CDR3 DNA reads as TGTGCCAGTAGCAACACGGGGGGGCCCTATACGCAGTATTTT. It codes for CASSNTGGPYTQYF.

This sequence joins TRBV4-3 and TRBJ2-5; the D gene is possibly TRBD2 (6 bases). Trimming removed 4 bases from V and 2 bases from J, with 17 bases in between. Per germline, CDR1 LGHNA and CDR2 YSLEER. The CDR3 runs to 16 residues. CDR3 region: CASSPGDGAPQETQYF. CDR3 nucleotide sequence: TGCGCCAGCAGCCCGGGGGACGGGGCCCCACAAGAGACCCAGTACTTC.

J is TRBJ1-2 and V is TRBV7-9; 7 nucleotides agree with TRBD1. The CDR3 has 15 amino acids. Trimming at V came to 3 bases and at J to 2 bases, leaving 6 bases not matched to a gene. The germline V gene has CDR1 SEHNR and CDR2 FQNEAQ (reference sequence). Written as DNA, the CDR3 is TGTGCCAGCAGCTTCGGGGACAGACCAAACTATGGCTACACCTTC. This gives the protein CASSFGDRPNYGYTF.

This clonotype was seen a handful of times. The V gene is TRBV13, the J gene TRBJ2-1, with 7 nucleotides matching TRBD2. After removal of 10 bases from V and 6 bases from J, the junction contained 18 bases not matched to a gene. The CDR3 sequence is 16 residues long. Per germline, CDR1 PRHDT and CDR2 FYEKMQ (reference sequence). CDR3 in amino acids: CATSVRGRASSNEQFF. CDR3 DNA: TGTGCCACCTCAGTCCGGGGGAGGGCCTCGAGCAATGAGCAGTTCTTC.